The 26 T cell receptor beta chains below come from one sample, sequenced in a study of T cell changes during pregnancy in multiple sclerosis. The repertoire was sequenced with immunoSEQ multiplex PCR; TCRdb's copy has only in-frame clones and lacks some. Here the sample spans 38,000 or so clones, 91% being singletons. This material consisted of CD8+ T cells from peripheral blood mononuclear cells, taken before pregnancy. All receptors come from a female donor with multiple sclerosis, enrolled in a pregnancy study.

The chain uses TRBV2 and TRBJ2-2; tentative D call: TRBD1 (6 bases). The CDR3 contains 14 residues. The V and J ends lost 3 bases and 4 bases respectively, with 9 bases between them. Germline loops: CDR1 SNHLY, CDR2 FYNNEI. The CDR3 spells CASSDRQATGELFF. The CDR3, as DNA: TGTGCCAGCAGTGACAGACAGGCCACCGGGGAGCTGTTTTTT. Based on the CDR3 plus reference TRBV2 and TRBJ2-2, the full variable domain is EPEVTQTPSHQVTQMGQEVILRCVPISNHLYFYWYRQILGQKVEFLVSFYNNEISEKSEIFDDQFSVERPDGSNFTLKIRSTKLEDSAMYFCASSDRQATGELFFGEGSRLTVL.

The chain employs TRBV4-3 and TRBJ2-7, with 8 bases fitting TRBD1. The CDR3 runs to 14 residues. V lost 1 base to trimming and J lost 4 bases; unmatched junction nucleotides: 3. CDR1 and CDR2 (germline): LGHNA, YSLEER. CDR3 sequence reads: CASSQGTGRYEQYF. CDR3 bases: TGCGCCAGCAGCCAAGGGACAGGGAGGTACGAGCAGTACTTC.

The chain employs TRBV23-1 and TRBJ2-3, with 8 nucleotides matching TRBD2. TRBV23-1 is identified as an open reading frame with a role that is uncertain. After removal of 6 bases from V and 14 bases from J, the junction contained 7 bases not matched to a gene. This CDR3 is built from 11 residues. The CDR3 coding sequence is TGCGCCAGCAGAGCGGGAGAAGGAGGGTATTTT. It yields the protein CASRAGEGGYF.

The chain recombines TRBV11-2 with TRBJ2-7; TRBD1 matches 8 bases. The germline CDR1 and CDR2 sequences are SGHAT and FQNNGV. J lost 1 base, V lost 5 bases, and 4 bases had no gene match. This CDR3 has 14 residues. Here the CDR3 reads CASSIGQGSYEQYF. As DNA, the CDR3 is TGTGCCAGCAGCATAGGACAGGGATCCTACGAGCAGTACTTC.

The chain recombines TRBV11-3 with TRBJ2-1, with 7 bases matching TRBD1. Germline V CDR1 and CDR2: SGHNT, YENEEA. CDR3 length: 15 amino acids. V trimming: 5 bases; J trimming: 7 bases; junction bases outside the gene matches: 11. The CDR3 sequence is CASSRETGLLNEQFF. Written as DNA, the CDR3 is TGTGCCAGCAGCCGAGAGACAGGGTTGTTAAATGAGCAGTTCTTC. The full variable domain, in which reference TRBV11-3 and TRBJ2-1 provide the parts outside the CDR3, is EAGVVQSPRYKIIEKKQPVAFWCNPISGHNTLYWYLQNLGQGPELLIRYENEEAVDDSQLPKDRFSAERLKGVDSTLKIQPAELGDSAVYLCASSRETGLLNEQFFGPGTRLTVL.

V and J are TRBV27 and TRBJ2-7, with 8 bases aligning to TRBD2. Losses at the gene ends were 5 bases for V and 3 bases for J; bases not matched to a gene: 6. CDR1 and CDR2 (germline): MNHEY, SMNVEV (reference sequence). This CDR3 spans 14 amino acids. The CDR3 DNA sequence: TGTGCCAGCAGTACGGGGACTAGGGTCTACGAGCAGTACTTC. Encoded protein: CASSTGTRVYEQYF.

V gene TRBV4-2 combines with J gene TRBJ1-1; no firm D call. In germline, CDR1 is LGHNA, CDR2 YNFKEQ. V dropped 2 bases and J dropped 1 base, with 8 bases sitting between them. The CDR3 sequence is 14 residues long. The CDR3 loop is CASSQPGTNTEAFF. The CDR3 bases are TGTGCCAGCAGCCAACCCGGTACGAACACTGAAGCTTTCTTT.

In DNA form, the CDR3 reads TGTGCCAGCAGCGTGCCTACCTCTAACTATGGCTACACCTTC. Its protein is CASSVPTSNYGYTF. The rearrangement uses TRBV5-4 and TRBJ1-2, with unresolved D. Trimming removed 4 bases at V and 0 bases at J, with 10 bases between. This CDR3 contains 14 residues. Germline V gene lookup returns CDR1 SGHNT and CDR2 YYREEE (reference sequence). Full variable domain (outside the CDR3, taken from reference TRBV5-4 and TRBJ1-2): ETGVTQSPTHLIKTRGQQVTLRCSSQSGHNTVSWYQQALGQGPQFIFQYYREEENGRGNFPPRFSGLQFPNYSSELNVNALELDDSALYLCASSVPTSNYGYTFGSGTRLTVV.

The chain joins TRBV7-9 to TRBJ2-7; 10 nucleotides align to TRBD1. CDR1 is SEHNR, CDR2 FQNEAQ, per germline (reference sequence). This CDR3 is 15 amino acids long. Trimming at V came to 5 bases and at J to 1 base, leaving 5 bases not matched to a gene. CDR3 sequence reads: CASSIRDRGSYEQYF. The CDR3 DNA is TGTGCCAGCAGCATCCGGGACAGGGGTTCCTACGAGCAGTACTTC.

This rearrangement joins TRBV20-1 to TRBJ2-1; D gene uncertain. Germline CDR1 DFQATT, CDR2 SNEGSKA (reference sequence). Trimming stripped 4 bases from V and 7 bases from J, with 8 bases between. The CDR3 is 11 residues long. The CDR3 coding sequence is TGCAGTGCTACAGTCCCTAATGAGCAGTTCTTC. Translation gives CSATVPNEQFF.

The count of this clone is one. The rearrangement joins TRBV29-1 to TRBJ2-7; a weak D match, TRBD1 (6 bases). CDR1 is SQVTM and CDR2 is ANQGSEA in the germline V gene. CDR3 size: 15 residues. Trimming pared 4 bases from V and 7 bases from J, leaving 23 bases between. CDR3 DNA sequence: TGCAGCGTTGTACGGCAGGGGAAAGTCGAATGGGAGCAGTACTTC. Its translation is CSVVRQGKVEWEQYF.

The chain uses TRBV28 and TRBJ2-7, with D perhaps TRBD1 (6 bases). The CDR3 has 13 residues. Germline loops: CDR1 MDHEN, CDR2 SYDVKM. Trimming removed 2 bases from V and 3 bases from J, with 8 bases in between. CDR3 in DNA: TGTGCCAGCAGTTTAGGGGGCTACTACGAGCAGTACTTC. It encodes CASSLGGYYEQYF.

As DNA, the CDR3 is TGTGCCAGCAGCGGGACAGGATACGGCTACACCTTC. Translation: CASSGTGYGYTF. The chain is built from TRBV9 and TRBJ1-2; 7 bases map to TRBD1. Germline V gene lookup returns CDR1 SGDLS and CDR2 YYNGEE. J lost 8 bases, V lost 3 bases, and 4 bases had no gene match. The length of the CDR3 is 12 residues. Full variable domain (missing parts from reference TRBV9 and TRBJ1-2): DSGVTQTPKHLITATGQRVTLRCSPRSGDLSVYWYQQSLDQGLQFLIQYYNGEERAKGNILERFSAQQFPDLHSELNLSSLELGDSALYFCASSGTGYGYTFGSGTRLTVV.

This chain uses TRBV13 with TRBJ2-1; perhaps TRBD2 as D (6 bases). Germline values: CDR1 PRHDT, CDR2 FYEKMQ (reference sequence). The CDR3 has 15 amino acids. V lost 3 bases and J 7 bases, leaving 16 bases between the germline ends. The CDR3 protein is CASSLGAGNLNEQFF. CDR3 bases: TGTGCCAGCAGCTTGGGCGCGGGGAACTTAAATGAGCAGTTCTTC.

The gene calls are TRBV7-8 and TRBJ2-1; tentative D call: TRBD2 (5 bases). The V gene's germline CDR1 is SGHVS and CDR2 FQNEAQ. This CDR3 contains 12 residues. Trimming cost V 3 bases and J 6 bases, with 6 bases left between them. Written as DNA, the CDR3 is TGTGCCAGCAGCTTCCGGGGCAATGAGCAGTTCTTC. It specifies CASSFRGNEQFF.

The chain uses TRBV19 and TRBJ1-1; D is uncertain. In germline, CDR1 is LNHDA, CDR2 SQIVND (reference sequence). V was cut by 10 bases and J by 1 base, with 10 bases left in between. The length of the CDR3 is 12 residues. Written as DNA, the CDR3 is TGTGCCACCACCATAGAGAACACTGAAGCTTTCTTT. Its protein is CATTIENTEAFF. Based on the CDR3 plus reference TRBV19 and TRBJ1-1, the full variable domain is DGGITQSPKYLFRKEGQNVTLSCEQNLNHDAMYWYRQDPGQGLRLIYYSQIVNDFQKGDIAEGYSVSREKKESFPLTVTSAQKNPTAFYLCATTIENTEAFFGQGTRLTVV.

The chain is built from TRBV29-1 and TRBJ2-7; TRBD2 might be the D (6 bases). From germline, CDR1 is SQVTM and CDR2 ANQGSEA. V was clipped by 6 bases and J by 4 bases, with 16 bases between them. The CDR3 contains 13 residues. CDR3 loop: CSVRGGIGYEQYF. The CDR3 DNA reads as TGCAGCGTCCGTGGGGGGATCGGGTACGAGCAGTACTTC.

This chain connects TRBV28 to TRBJ1-1; 7 bases are shared with TRBD1. CDR3 length: 13 amino acids. CDR1 is MDHEN and CDR2 is SYDVKM in the germline V gene. Unmatched junction bases numbered 0, after V lost 4 bases and J lost 1 base. The CDR3 DNA reads as TGTGCCAGCAGTTACAGGGGGAACACTGAAGCTTTCTTT. Protein sequence: CASSYRGNTEAFF.

This chain joins TRBV4-3 and TRBJ2-2; tentative D call: TRBD1 (6 bases). The CDR3 sequence is 18 residues long. Trimming took 0 bases from V and 2 from J, leaving 16 bases between them. Looked up from germline, CDR1 is LGHNA and CDR2 is YSLEER. The CDR3 DNA follows: TGCGCCAGCAGCCAAGATGTGATACCAGGGGTCAACACCGGGGAGCTGTTTTTT. This codes for CASSQDVIPGVNTGELFF.

The rearrangement joins TRBV25-1 to TRBJ1-1; D uncertain. The CDR3 sequence is 11 residues long. The germline V gene has CDR1 MGHDK and CDR2 SYGVNS. V lost 8 bases, J lost 5 bases, and 9 bases lay in between. The CDR3 DNA follows: TGTGCCAGCGTAAGAGGTACTGAAGCTTTCTTT. Its translation: CASVRGTEAFF.

This chain links TRBV9 with TRBJ2-5; 14 bases map to TRBD2. The junction had 7 bases not matched to a gene; V was cut back by 5 bases and J by 7 bases. This CDR3 comprises 15 residues. Looked up from germline, CDR1 is SGDLS and CDR2 is YYNGEE. CDR3 residues: CASSDGTSGGVTQYF. CDR3 bases: TGTGCCAGCAGTGACGGGACTAGCGGGGGTGTGACCCAGTACTTC.

The J gene is TRBJ2-1, the V gene TRBV6-1; D may be TRBD2 (6 bases). The V end lost 1 base, the J end lost 3 bases, and 16 bases lay between the germline ends. The germline V gene encodes CDR1 MNHNS and CDR2 SASEGT. The CDR3 sequence is 17 residues long. As DNA, the CDR3 is TGTGCCAGCAGTGAAGTCGAAACCGGGACTCTCTACAATGAGCAGTTCTTC. Amino acid sequence: CASSEVETGTLYNEQFF.

The CDR3, as DNA: TGCGCCAGCAGCGGGGGGGATCGTCCTTACAATGAGCAGTTCTTC. Its protein product is CASSGGDRPYNEQFF. The chain joins TRBV5-1 to TRBJ2-1; 7 bases match TRBD2. This CDR3 is built from 15 residues. Per germline, CDR1 SGHRS and CDR2 YFSETQ. V lost 4 bases, J lost 4 bases, and 8 bases stayed unmatched.

This clone was detected only once. The rearrangement links TRBV5-1 to TRBJ2-2; TRBD1 matches at 10 bases. Germline V lookup: CDR1 SGHRS, CDR2 YFSETQ. This CDR3 is built from 14 residues. J gave up 6 bases and V 3 bases, and 2 bases lay outside the gene matches. CDR3 loop: CASSSGQGPGELFF. In DNA form, the CDR3 reads TGCGCCAGCAGCTCGGGACAGGGGCCCGGGGAGCTGTTTTTT.

This clone was seen a handful of times. The chain links TRBV5-6 to TRBJ2-1, with 11 nucleotides matching TRBD2. V shed 0 bases, J shed 7 bases, and the junction held 9 bases outside the gene matches. From germline, CDR1 is SGHDT and CDR2 YYEEEE. The CDR3 contains 17 residues. The CDR3 DNA follows: TGTGCCAGCAGCTTGGGAGTAGTACTAGCGGGAGCAAATGAGCAGTTCTTC. Translated: CASSLGVVLAGANEQFF. The entire variable domain, with the rest obtained from reference TRBV5-6 and TRBJ2-1, is as follows: DAGVTQSPTHLIKTRGQQVTLRCSPKSGHDTVSWYQQALGQGPQFIFQYYEEEERQRGNFPDRFSGHQFPNYSSELNVNALLLGDSALYLCASSLGVVLAGANEQFFGPGTRLTVL.

J is TRBJ2-1 and V is TRBV28; D not certain. Germline values: CDR1 MDHEN, CDR2 SYDVKM. The V end lost 1 base, the J end lost 8 bases, and 18 bases lay between the germline ends. There are 16 residues in the CDR3. The CDR3 DNA reads as TGTGCCAGCAGTTTATACGATAGAATTGCGGCAGATGAGCAGTTCTTC. Residues: CASSLYDRIAADEQFF.